The present TCR beta chain was sequenced within a study of neurological immune-mediated disorders. Study-level findings and limits: The level of TCR clonal expansion was highest in patients with HTLV-1-associated myelopathy and lowest in multiple sclerosis, where it fell below the level seen in healthy controls.

Germline V gene sequence: CDR1 SGHAT, CDR2 FQNNGV. The CDR3 is made up of 14 amino acids. The ends were cut back, 5 bases at V and 5 bases at J, with 12 bases in the middle. TCRdb called the 5' RACE reads again in MiXCR, with one record for every CDR3 protein. The sample holds some 25,000 distinct CDR3 sequences, over 6.5% seen once. In its sample, this clonotype was seen many times. Its specificity is not known. V gene TRBV11-2 combines with J gene TRBJ2-2; tentatively, D is TRBD1 (6 bases). The receptor was derived from a woman aged 40 to 50 in good health. The sequencing input was PBMCs. CDR3 sequence (DNA): TGTGCCAGCAGCAGGGGGAGAGAAACCGGGGAGCTGTTTTTT. Its protein is CASSRGRETGELFF. Filled out from reference TRBV11-2 and TRBJ2-2, the complete variable domain reads EAGVAQSPRYKIIEKRQSVAFWCNPISGHATLYWYQQILGQGPKLLIQFQNNGVVDDSQLPKDRFSAERLKGVDSTLKIQPAKLEDSAVYLCASSRGRETGELFFGEGSRLTVL.